These 30 T cell receptor beta chains were sequenced from one sample in a study of blood T cell repertoires in COVID-19. The method was immunoSEQ multiplex PCR; TCRdb's version includes in-frame clones alone and lacks a portion of them. The table shows about 430,000 clones, with around nine tenths occurring only once. Source material: PBMCs or T cells enriched from blood (not recorded which). The receptors come from a woman between 18 and 30 years old who had been exposed to COVID-19.

V is TRBV12-3 or TRBV12-4 and J is TRBJ2-7; D possibly corresponds to TRBD2 (7 bases). The V end was cut by 4 bases, the J end by 4 bases, with 11 bases between. This CDR3 has 13 residues. As DNA, the CDR3 is TGTGCCAGCAGTTGGGGGGGCATATACGAGCAGTACTTC. This translates into CASSWGGIYEQYF.

This clone came up once. The CDR3 loop reads CASSPHHGAGKGDEQYF. In nucleotides, the CDR3 is TGTGCCAGCAGTCCACACCATGGGGCAGGGAAAGGTGACGAGCAGTACTTC. The V call is TRBV28, the J call TRBJ2-7, with D perhaps matching TRBD1 (5 bases). CDR1 MDHEN and CDR2 SYDVKM come from the germline V gene. This CDR3 has 17 residues. Deletions cut 5 bases from V and 5 bases from J, with 25 bases between.

The chain is built from TRBV28 and TRBJ2-1, with TRBD1 as a possible D gene (7 bases). Trimming cost V 6 bases and J 1 base, with 22 bases left between them. There are 18 residues in the CDR3. Germline V gene sequence: CDR1 MDHEN, CDR2 SYDVKM. The CDR3 sequence: CASRIGARRGLSYNEQFF. As DNA, the CDR3 is TGTGCCAGCAGAATAGGGGCCAGGAGGGGGCTATCCTACAATGAGCAGTTCTTC.

This clone was seen only once. The chain joins TRBV24-1 to TRBJ2-1; 9 bases map to TRBD2. CDR1 and CDR2 from the germline V gene are KGHDR and SFDVKD. This CDR3 comprises 17 residues. With V trimmed by 2 bases and J by 4 bases, 8 bases remained unmatched. The CDR3 sequence is CATSDWPGLASYNEQFF. CDR3 in DNA: TGTGCCACCAGTGATTGGCCGGGACTAGCTTCATACAATGAGCAGTTCTTC.

This chain joins TRBV2 and TRBJ1-2, with 7 bases aligning to TRBD1. V shed 5 bases, J shed 4 bases, and the junction held 4 bases outside the gene matches. The germline V gene has CDR1 SNHLY and CDR2 FYNNEI. The CDR3 runs 13 residues. CDR3 in amino acids: CASSITGVYGYTF. CDR3 coding DNA: TGTGCCAGCAGTATTACAGGGGTCTATGGCTACACCTTC.

This clone was observed once. The chain recombines TRBV3-1 (or the pseudogene TRBV3-2) with TRBJ1-5; unclear D gene. Deletions cut 4 bases from V and 5 bases from J, with 9 bases between. The CDR3 covers 13 residues. Germline V gene lookup returns CDR1 LGHDT and CDR2 YNNKEL (reference sequence). CDR3 in amino acids: CASSLRQDQPQHF. The CDR3 DNA sequence: TGTGCCAGCAGCCTCCGACAAGATCAGCCCCAGCATTTT.

This clone was recorded only once. The rearrangement joins TRBV4-3 to TRBJ2-1; 13 bases are a match to TRBD2. Looked up from germline, CDR1 is LGHNA and CDR2 is YSLEER. J was trimmed by 7 bases and V by 0 bases; bases with no gene match: 6. The CDR3 spans 17 residues. The CDR3 is CASSQDPGTSGANEQFF. The CDR3 DNA follows: TGCGCCAGCAGCCAAGACCCGGGGACTAGCGGGGCTAATGAGCAGTTCTTC.

This chain joins TRBV11-2 and TRBJ1-2; 8 bases fit TRBD1. V gave up 1 base and J gave up 4 bases; unmatched junction bases: 5. Germline-derived CDR1 and CDR2 are SGHAT and FQNNGV. This CDR3 spans 15 amino acids. Written as DNA, the CDR3 is TGTGCCAGCAGCTTAGTTCGGACAGGGCCCTATGGCTACACCTTC. Translating gives CASSLVRTGPYGYTF.

This sequence joins TRBV19 and TRBJ1-2; 7 bases agree with TRBD1. Per the germline V gene, CDR1 is LNHDA and CDR2 is SQIVND (reference sequence). This CDR3 region has 14 residues. The V gene end was trimmed by 3 bases and the J gene end by 6 bases; junction bases not matched to a gene: 7. CDR3 loop: CASSIPLTGNGYTF. The CDR3 DNA is TGTGCCAGTAGTATCCCCTTGACAGGGAATGGCTACACCTTC.

The genes are TRBV11-2 and TRBJ2-1; a possible D gene is TRBD2 (5 bases). This CDR3 is 15 amino acids long. The germline V gene has CDR1 SGHAT and CDR2 FQNNGV. V lost 5 bases and J lost 3, with 14 bases in between. CDR3 coding DNA: TGTGCCAGCAGCCAAACGCCGGGGTTCTACAATGAGCAGTTCTTC. Translation gives CASSQTPGFYNEQFF.

The CDR3 spells CASSYQGGRISYNEQFF. The DNA for the CDR3 is TGTGCCAGCAGTTACCAGGGCGGGAGGATCTCCTACAATGAGCAGTTCTTC. V is TRBV6-2 or TRBV6-3 and J is TRBJ2-1; 8 bases align to TRBD2. Germline lookup yields CDR1 MNHEY and CDR2 SVGEGT. This CDR3 is 17 amino acids long. The V gene end was trimmed by 2 bases and the J gene end by 0 bases; junction bases not matched to a gene: 6.

This clone has a handful of counts. The genes are TRBV7-9 and TRBJ1-4; D remains unclear. The CDR3 totals 16 residues. Germline CDR1 reads SEHNR; CDR2 reads FQNEAQ (reference sequence). The germline V and J ends were trimmed by 5 bases and 2 bases, with 15 bases remaining between them. This CDR3 is CASSGWTGKTNEKLFF. The CDR3 bases are TGTGCCAGCAGCGGTTGGACCGGGAAGACTAATGAAAAACTGTTTTTT.

The rearrangement joins TRBV28 to TRBJ1-1, with 12 bases lining up with TRBD1. The germline V gene encodes CDR1 MDHEN and CDR2 SYDVKM. V trimming: 3 bases; J trimming: 4 bases; junction bases outside the gene matches: 6. The CDR3 is made up of 16 amino acids. The CDR3 spells CASSFGDRGRSTEAFF. CDR3 nucleotide sequence: TGTGCCAGCAGTTTTGGGGACAGGGGGCGCAGCACTGAAGCTTTCTTT.

This chain connects TRBV11-2 to TRBJ2-7, with D unclear. The CDR3 contains 15 residues. Germline V gene data show CDR1 as SGHAT and CDR2 as FQNNGV. V dropped 0 bases and J dropped 4 bases, with 13 bases sitting between them. The CDR3 bases are TGTGCCAGCAGCTTAGATCGCAGTTCATCATACGAGCAGTACTTC. Translation: CASSLDRSSSYEQYF.

This chain joins TRBV7-8 and TRBJ1-3; no definite D call. The CDR3 consists of 16 residues. Per germline, CDR1 SGHVS and CDR2 FQNEAQ. The V end was cut by 4 bases, the J end by 1 base, with 14 bases between. Written as DNA, the CDR3 is TGTGCCAGCAGCTCAGTCGCAGGAAGTTCTGGAAACACCATATATTTT. Translation gives CASSSVAGSSGNTIYF.

The chain's CDR3 is CASSLGAGEGNEQYF. The CDR3 nucleotides are TGCGCCAGCAGCTTGGGGGCGGGAGAAGGCAACGAGCAGTACTTC. J is TRBJ2-7 and V is TRBV5-1; TRBD2 agrees at 7 bases. CDR3 length: 15 amino acids. The J segment lost 5 bases and the V segment lost 0 bases, leaving 8 bases of the junction unmatched. Germline V gives CDR1 SGHRS, CDR2 YFSETQ.

This clone occurred once. This chain joins TRBV28 and TRBJ1-1, with 8 bases identical to TRBD1. This CDR3 contains 15 residues. V was clipped by 2 bases and J by 5 bases; unmatched bases: 7. CDR1 is MDHEN, CDR2 SYDVKM, per germline. DNA for the CDR3: TGTGCCAGCAGTTTAGAGGGACAGGCCTGGACTGAAGCTTTCTTT. Translating it yields CASSLEGQAWTEAFF. The whole variable domain, filled in from reference TRBV28 and TRBJ1-1, reads DVKVTQSSRYLVKRTGEKVFLECVQDMDHENMFWYRQDPGLGLRLIYFSYDVKMKEKGDIPEGYSVSREKKERFSLILESASTNQTSMYLCASSLEGQAWTEAFFGQGTRLTVV.

The gene calls are TRBV19 and TRBJ1-2; 7 bases are shared with TRBD1. With 3 bases clipped from V and 5 bases from J, the junction kept 9 bases outside the gene matches. The CDR3 loop spans 15 amino acids. Germline V gene sequence: CDR1 LNHDA, CDR2 SQIVND (reference sequence). The CDR3: CASSIEETGHYGYTF. In DNA form, the CDR3 reads TGTGCCAGTAGTATCGAAGAGACAGGGCATTATGGCTACACCTTC.

V gene TRBV27 combines with J gene TRBJ1-4, with TRBD1 as a possible D gene (5 bases). Deletions cut 3 bases from V and 8 bases from J, with 10 bases between. Germline CDR1 reads MNHEY; CDR2 reads SMNVEV (reference sequence). The CDR3 extends over 13 amino acids. The CDR3 sequence: CASSFKGREKLFF. In DNA form, the CDR3 reads TGTGCCAGCAGTTTCAAGGGGAGGGAAAAACTGTTTTTT.

V is TRBV6-5 and J is TRBJ1-2; no definite D call. The CDR3 loop spans 14 amino acids. Germline V gives CDR1 MNHEY, CDR2 SVGAGI. Between the trimmed V and J ends, which lost 5 bases and 5 bases, there was a span of 15 bases. CDR3 nucleotides: TGTGCCAGCAGTCCCCCGGGCGGAGGGTATGGCTACACCTTC. It encodes CASSPPGGGYGYTF.

The count of this clone is one. The same CDR3 can be traced to other DNA sequences in this sample. The CDR3 here is CASSGDSYEQYF. The DNA for the CDR3 is TGTGCCAGCAGCGGGGACAGCTACGAGCAGTACTTC. The chain recombines TRBV5-4 with TRBJ2-7, with 7 positions matching TRBD1. With 4 bases clipped from V and 3 bases from J, the junction kept 1 base outside the gene matches. CDR3 size: 12 residues. Germline V gene lookup returns CDR1 SGHNT and CDR2 YYREEE (reference sequence).

The chain links TRBV24-1 to TRBJ1-3; TRBD1 aligns across 11 bases. Germline CDR1 KGHDR, CDR2 SFDVKD. The CDR3 is made up of 17 amino acids. V shed 4 bases and J 0 bases; nucleotides not matched to a gene: 4. CDR3 sequence reads: CATSDSGQGASGNTIYF. CDR3 bases: TGTGCCACCAGTGACTCTGGACAGGGGGCCTCTGGAAACACCATATATTTT.

The CDR3 bases are TGTGCCAGCAGCCCCGACCCCGACAGGGCAGCTTTCTTT. Encoded protein: CASSPDPDRAAFF. This chain connects TRBV7-8 to TRBJ1-1; 7 bases line up with TRBD1. The ends lost 5 bases at V and 10 bases at J; junction bases unmatched: 10. Germline CDR1 and CDR2: SGHVS and FQNEAQ. The CDR3 contains 13 residues. The full variable domain, its missing parts supplied by reference TRBV7-8 and TRBJ1-1, is GAGVSQSPRYKVAKRGQDVALRCDPISGHVSLFWYQQALGQGPEFLTYFQNEAQLDKSGLPSDRFFAERPEGSVSTLKIQRTQQEDSAVYLCASSPDPDRAAFFGQGTRLTVV.

The chain combines TRBV30 with TRBJ2-5; possibly TRBD2 for D (6 bases). The CDR3 contains 13 residues. Germline V gene data show CDR1 as GTSNPN and CDR2 as SVGIG (reference sequence). V lost 3 bases to trimming and J lost 7 bases, with 15 bases between them. The CDR3: CAWRGLIRGTQYF. The CDR3 region has the DNA TGTGCCTGGAGGGGACTGATCCGGGGGACCCAGTACTTC.

The J gene is TRBJ2-3, the V gene TRBV27; TRBD2 matches at 12 bases. Germline CDR1 reads MNHEY; CDR2 reads SMNVEV (reference sequence). The trim removed 5 bases at V and 5 bases at J, leaving 2 bases unmatched. This CDR3 is built from 14 residues. CDR3 in amino acids: CASSRGLAGDTQYF. The CDR3 region has the DNA TGTGCCAGCAGTAGGGGACTAGCGGGAGATACGCAGTATTTT.

The V and J genes are TRBV5-6 and TRBJ1-5; 8 bases line up with TRBD1. Trimming cost V 0 bases and J 6 bases; bases outside gene matches: 17. Per the germline V gene, CDR1 is SGHDT and CDR2 is YYEEEE. The CDR3 loop spans 19 amino acids. The CDR3 spells CASSLAGQGGFGYLQPQHF. In nucleotides, the CDR3 is TGTGCCAGCAGCTTGGCCGGACAGGGAGGTTTTGGGTATCTTCAGCCCCAGCATTTT.

Only one count was recorded for this clone. The rearrangement uses TRBV27 and TRBJ1-5; weak D call: TRBD1 (5 bases). Germline V CDR1 and CDR2: MNHEY, SMNVEV (reference sequence). Trimming removed 2 bases at V and 5 bases at J, with 7 bases between. The CDR3 runs to 13 residues. The CDR3 reads CASSLRGDQPQHF. CDR3 nucleotide sequence: TGTGCCAGCAGTTTAAGGGGCGATCAGCCCCAGCATTTT.

The genes are TRBV4-1 and TRBJ1-3; D call uncertain. The CDR3 loop spans 16 amino acids. Germline assignment: CDR1 MGHRA and CDR2 YSYEKL. Trimming removed 4 bases at V and 7 bases at J, with 20 bases between. The CDR3 DNA follows: TGCGCCAGCAGCCCACTGATTATAGCTGTCATCAACACCATATATTTT. Amino acids: CASSPLIIAVINTIYF.

The gene calls are TRBV27 and TRBJ2-1, with 8 bases aligning to TRBD1. This CDR3 is 15 amino acids long. From germline, CDR1 is MNHEY and CDR2 SMNVEV (reference sequence). Trimming removed 3 bases from V and 0 bases from J; junction bases left unmatched: 1. CDR3 loop: CASSFQGASYNEQFF. CDR3 DNA sequence: TGTGCCAGCAGTTTTCAGGGGGCCTCCTACAATGAGCAGTTCTTC.

The chain joins TRBV28 to TRBJ1-6, with D maybe TRBD1 (6 bases). Germline assignment: CDR1 MDHEN and CDR2 SYDVKM. Trimming stripped 10 bases from V and 7 bases from J, with 14 bases between. The CDR3 is 13 residues long. The CDR3 sequence: CAIPGQGNSPLHF. CDR3 in DNA: TGTGCCATCCCGGGACAAGGAAATTCACCCCTCCACTTT.